The clone carrying this T cell receptor (beta chain) was seen more than once but under ten times. Its antigen is unidentified. This sample is drawn from a study of T-cell memory formation after mild COVID-19. Study findings and constraints: Mainly in CM and EM were contracting CD4+ clones; CD8+ were in EMRA. Clones shrinking from day 15 to 85 showed even CD4/CD8 mixes; later expanders tilted CD4+. Some responding clones appeared in pre-infection memory, suggesting cross-reactive memory joined.

The CDR3 spans 18 residues. J was trimmed by 4 bases and V by 6 bases; bases with no gene match: 19. A single record per CDR3 protein comes from TCRdb applying MiXCR to the 5' RACE reads. Here the sample spans 300,000 to 400,000 distinct CDR3 sequences, roughly 20% being singletons. The source of this sequence is an adult woman who had mild COVID-19 (a few samples of this study predate the infection). Cell type and time point are not known. This chain uses TRBV12-3 or TRBV12-4 with TRBJ2-5; TRBD2 aligns across 8 bases. The sequencing sample was made of PBMCs or a T cell subset sorted from them (not recorded which). CDR3 protein: CASSPRAAGVLWGETQYF. The CDR3 DNA reads as TGTGCCAGCAGCCCCCGAGCAGCGGGGGTACTGTGGGGAGAGACCCAGTACTTC.